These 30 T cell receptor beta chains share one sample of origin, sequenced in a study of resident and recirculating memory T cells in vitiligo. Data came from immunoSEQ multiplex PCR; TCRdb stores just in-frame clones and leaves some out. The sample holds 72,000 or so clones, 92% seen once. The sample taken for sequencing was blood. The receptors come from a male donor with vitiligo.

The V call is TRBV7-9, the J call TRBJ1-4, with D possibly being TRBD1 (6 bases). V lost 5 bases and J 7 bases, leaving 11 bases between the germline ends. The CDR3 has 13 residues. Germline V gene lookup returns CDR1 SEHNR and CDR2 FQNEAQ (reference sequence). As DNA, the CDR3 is TGTGCCAGCAGCCCCCGGACAGTTGAAAAACTGTTTTTT. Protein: CASSPRTVEKLFF.

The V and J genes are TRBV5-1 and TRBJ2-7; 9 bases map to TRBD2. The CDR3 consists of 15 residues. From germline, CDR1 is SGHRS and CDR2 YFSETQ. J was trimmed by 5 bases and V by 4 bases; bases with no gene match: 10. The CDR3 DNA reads TGCGCCAGCAGCCTTCCGGGCGGGAGGGCCCACGAGCAGTACTTC. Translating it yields CASSLPGGRAHEQYF. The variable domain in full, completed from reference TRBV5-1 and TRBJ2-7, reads KAGVTQTPRYLIKTRGQQVTLSCSPISGHRSVSWYQQTPGQGLQFLFEYFSETQRNKGNFPGRFSGRQFSNSRSEMNVSTLELGDSALYLCASSLPGGRAHEQYFGPGTRLTVT.

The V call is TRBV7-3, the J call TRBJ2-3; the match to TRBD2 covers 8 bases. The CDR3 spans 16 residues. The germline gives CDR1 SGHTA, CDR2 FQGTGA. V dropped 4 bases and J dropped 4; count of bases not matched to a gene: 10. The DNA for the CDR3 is TGTGCCAGCAGCTCAGGGACTAGGGGTAACGCAGATACGCAGTATTTT. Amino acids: CASSSGTRGNADTQYF.

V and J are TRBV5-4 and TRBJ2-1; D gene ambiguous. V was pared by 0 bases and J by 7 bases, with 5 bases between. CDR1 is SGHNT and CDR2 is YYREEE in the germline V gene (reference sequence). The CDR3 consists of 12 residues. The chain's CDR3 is CASSLAVNEQFF. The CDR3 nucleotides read TGTGCCAGCAGCTTGGCCGTGAATGAGCAGTTCTTC.

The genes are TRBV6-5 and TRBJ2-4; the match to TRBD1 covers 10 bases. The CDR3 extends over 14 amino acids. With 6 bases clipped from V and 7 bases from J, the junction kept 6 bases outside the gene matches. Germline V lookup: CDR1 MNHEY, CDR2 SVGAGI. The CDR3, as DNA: TGTGCCAGCAGCTTCAGGGACAGGGGTAACATTCAGTACTTC. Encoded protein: CASSFRDRGNIQYF.

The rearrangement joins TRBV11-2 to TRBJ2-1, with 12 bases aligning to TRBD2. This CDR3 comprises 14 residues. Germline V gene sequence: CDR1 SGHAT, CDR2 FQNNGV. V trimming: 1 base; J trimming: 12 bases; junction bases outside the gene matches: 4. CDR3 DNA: TGTGCCAGCAGCTTAGGGGGACTAGCGGGCTCGCAGTTCTTC. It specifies CASSLGGLAGSQFF.

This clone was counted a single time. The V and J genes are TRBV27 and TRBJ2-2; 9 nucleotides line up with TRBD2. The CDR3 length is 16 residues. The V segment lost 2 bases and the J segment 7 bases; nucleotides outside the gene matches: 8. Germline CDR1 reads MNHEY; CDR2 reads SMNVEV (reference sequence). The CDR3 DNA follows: TGTGCCAGCAGTTTAAGGGGACTAGCAGGATACGGGGAGCTGTTTTTT. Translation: CASSLRGLAGYGELFF.

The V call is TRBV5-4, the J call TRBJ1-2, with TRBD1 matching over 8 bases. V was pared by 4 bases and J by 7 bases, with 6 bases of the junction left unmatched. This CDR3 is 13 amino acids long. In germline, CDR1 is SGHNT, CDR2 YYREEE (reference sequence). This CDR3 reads CASSVTGDRGYTF. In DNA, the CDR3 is TGTGCCAGCAGCGTGACAGGGGATCGTGGCTACACCTTC.

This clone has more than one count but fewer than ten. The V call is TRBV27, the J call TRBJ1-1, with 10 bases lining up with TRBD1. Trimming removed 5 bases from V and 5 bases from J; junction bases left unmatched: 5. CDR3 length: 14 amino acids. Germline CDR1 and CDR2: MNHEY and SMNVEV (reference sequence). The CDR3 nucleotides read TGTGCCAGCAGTCCACGGACAGGGGGGACTGAAGCTTTCTTT. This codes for CASSPRTGGTEAFF.

The chain's CDR3 is CASSPLDSYGYTF. The CDR3 nucleotides are TGTGCCAGCAGTCCGTTGGACAGCTATGGCTACACCTTC. The V and J genes are TRBV27 and TRBJ1-2; TRBD1 is a possible D gene (6 bases). Germline V gives CDR1 MNHEY, CDR2 SMNVEV (reference sequence). V was shortened by 5 bases and J by 4 bases, with 11 bases between the two germline ends. This CDR3 is built from 13 residues.

The CDR3: CAISDPRTGGTYEQYF. The CDR3, as DNA: TGTGCCATCAGTGACCCACGGACGGGGGGCACCTACGAGCAGTACTTC. V and J are TRBV10-3 and TRBJ2-7; tentative D call: TRBD2 (7 bases). Germline CDR1 reads ENHRY; CDR2 reads SYGVKD. The germline V and J ends were trimmed by 3 bases and 2 bases, with 17 bases remaining between them. The CDR3 spans 16 residues.

The CDR3 here is CASSRGLAGGPTGELFF. CDR3 DNA sequence: TGTGCCAGCTCACGGGGACTAGCGGGAGGACCCACCGGGGAGCTGTTTTTT. V usage is TRBV18 and J usage is TRBJ2-2; 15 nucleotides line up with TRBD2. Losses at the gene ends were 4 bases for V and 4 bases for J; bases not matched to a gene: 4. The CDR3 spans 17 residues. CDR1 is KGHSH, CDR2 LQKENI, per germline.

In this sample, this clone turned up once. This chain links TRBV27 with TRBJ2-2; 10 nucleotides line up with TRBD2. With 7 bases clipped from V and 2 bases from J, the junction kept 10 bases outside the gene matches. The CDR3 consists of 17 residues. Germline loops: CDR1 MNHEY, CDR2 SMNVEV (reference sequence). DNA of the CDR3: TGTGCCAGCAAGGGGGGAAGGACTAGCGGTAACACCGGGGAGCTGTTTTTT. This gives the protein CASKGGRTSGNTGELFF.

CDR3 residues: CASSQPGQGNYEQYF. In DNA form, the CDR3 reads TGCGCCAGCAGCCAACCGGGACAGGGAAACTACGAGCAGTACTTC. The rearrangement uses TRBV4-1 and TRBJ2-7; TRBD1 matches 9 bases. Per germline, CDR1 MGHRA and CDR2 YSYEKL. The CDR3 sequence is 15 residues long. Trimming removed 2 bases from V and 3 bases from J; junction bases left unmatched: 5.

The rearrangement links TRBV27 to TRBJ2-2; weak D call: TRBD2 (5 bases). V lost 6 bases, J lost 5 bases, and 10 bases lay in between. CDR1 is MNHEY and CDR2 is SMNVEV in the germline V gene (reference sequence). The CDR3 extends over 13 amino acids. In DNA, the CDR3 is TGTGCCAGCAGCCCACTAGTAACCGGGGAGCTGTTTTTT. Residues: CASSPLVTGELFF.

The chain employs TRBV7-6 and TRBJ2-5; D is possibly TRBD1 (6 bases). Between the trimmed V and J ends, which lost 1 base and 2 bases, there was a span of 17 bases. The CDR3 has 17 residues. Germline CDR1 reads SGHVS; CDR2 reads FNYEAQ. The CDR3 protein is CASSLVGGARTQETQYF. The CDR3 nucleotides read TGTGCCAGCAGCTTAGTAGGGGGAGCGCGGACTCAAGAGACCCAGTACTTC.

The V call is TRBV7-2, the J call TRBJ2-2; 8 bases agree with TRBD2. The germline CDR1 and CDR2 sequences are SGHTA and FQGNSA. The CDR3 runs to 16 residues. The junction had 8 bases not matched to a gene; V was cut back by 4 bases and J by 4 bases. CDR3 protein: CASSSKAGAGTGELFF. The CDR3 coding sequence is TGTGCCAGCAGCTCTAAAGCGGGAGCGGGCACCGGGGAGCTGTTTTTT.

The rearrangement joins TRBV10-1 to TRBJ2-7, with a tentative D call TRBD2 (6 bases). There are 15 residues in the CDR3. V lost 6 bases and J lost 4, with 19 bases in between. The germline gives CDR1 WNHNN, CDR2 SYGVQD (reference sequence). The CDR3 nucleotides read TGCGCCAGCAGCCCCGGCGGAGGAGGACTATACGAGCAGTACTTC. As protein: CASSPGGGGLYEQYF.

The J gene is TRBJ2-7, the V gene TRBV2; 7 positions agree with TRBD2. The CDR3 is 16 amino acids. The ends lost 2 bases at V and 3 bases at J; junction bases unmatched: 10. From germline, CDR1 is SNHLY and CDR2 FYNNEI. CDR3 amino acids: CASSEYTSGTFYEQYF. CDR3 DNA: TGTGCCAGCAGTGAATACACCAGCGGGACGTTCTACGAGCAGTACTTC.

The DNA for the CDR3 is TGTGCCAGCAGCTCCGGGTGGGAGGGAGAGACCCAGTACTTC. This sequence encodes CASSSGWEGETQYF. The chain has TRBV7-3 and TRBJ2-5; TRBD2 agrees at 7 bases. The CDR3 contains 14 residues. Germline CDR1 is SGHTA and CDR2 is FQGTGA. The J segment lost 4 bases and the V segment lost 4 bases, leaving 6 bases of the junction unmatched. Full variable domain (outside the CDR3, taken from reference TRBV7-3 and TRBJ2-5): GAGVSQTPSNKVTEKGKYVELRCDPISGHTALYWYRQSLGQGPEFLIYFQGTGAADDSGLPNDRFFAVRPEGSVSTLKIQRTERGDSAVYLCASSSGWEGETQYFGPGTRLLVL.

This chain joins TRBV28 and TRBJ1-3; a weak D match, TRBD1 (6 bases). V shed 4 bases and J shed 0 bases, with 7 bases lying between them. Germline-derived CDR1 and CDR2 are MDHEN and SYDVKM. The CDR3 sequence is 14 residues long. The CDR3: CASSSTGSGNTIYF. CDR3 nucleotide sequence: TGTGCCAGCAGTTCGACAGGCTCTGGAAACACCATATATTTT.

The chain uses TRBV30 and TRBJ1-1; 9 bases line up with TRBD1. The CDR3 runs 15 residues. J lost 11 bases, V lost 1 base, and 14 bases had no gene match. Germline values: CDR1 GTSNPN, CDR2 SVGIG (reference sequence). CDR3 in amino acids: CAWSAGPILTGGAFF. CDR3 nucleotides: TGTGCCTGGAGTGCGGGCCCTATCTTGACAGGGGGGGCTTTCTTT.

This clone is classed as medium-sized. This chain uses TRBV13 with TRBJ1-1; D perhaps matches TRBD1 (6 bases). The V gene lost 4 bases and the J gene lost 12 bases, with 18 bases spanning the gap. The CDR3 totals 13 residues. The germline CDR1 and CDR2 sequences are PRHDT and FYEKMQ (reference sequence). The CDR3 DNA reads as TGTGCCAGCAGCTCAGGGGTACGTAGGGGGACTTTCTTT. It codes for CASSSGVRRGTFF.

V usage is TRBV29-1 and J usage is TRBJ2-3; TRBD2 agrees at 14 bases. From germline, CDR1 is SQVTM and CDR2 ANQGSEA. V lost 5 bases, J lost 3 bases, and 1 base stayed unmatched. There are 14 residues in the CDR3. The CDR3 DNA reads TGCAGCGTTCGACTAGCGGGAGGGACAGATACGCAGTATTTT. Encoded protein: CSVRLAGGTDTQYF.

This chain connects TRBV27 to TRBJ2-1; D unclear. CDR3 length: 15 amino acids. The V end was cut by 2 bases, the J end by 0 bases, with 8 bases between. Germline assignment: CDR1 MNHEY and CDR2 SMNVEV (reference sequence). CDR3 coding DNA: TGTGCCAGCAGTTTAGTGAGGAGCTCCTACAATGAGCAGTTCTTC. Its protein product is CASSLVRSSYNEQFF.

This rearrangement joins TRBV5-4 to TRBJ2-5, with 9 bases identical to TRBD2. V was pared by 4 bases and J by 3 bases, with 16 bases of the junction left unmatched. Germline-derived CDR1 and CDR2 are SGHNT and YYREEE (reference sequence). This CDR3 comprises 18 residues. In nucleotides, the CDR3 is TGTGCCAGCAGCCACGGAGGGGGTTTGTTAGCGGGGGAAGAGACCCAGTACTTC. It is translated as CASSHGGGLLAGEETQYF.

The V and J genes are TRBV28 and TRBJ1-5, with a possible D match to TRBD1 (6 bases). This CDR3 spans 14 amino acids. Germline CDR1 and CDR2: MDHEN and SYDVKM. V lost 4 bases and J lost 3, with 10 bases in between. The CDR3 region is CASSSGGLNQPQHF. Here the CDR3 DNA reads TGTGCCAGCAGTTCTGGGGGCCTCAATCAGCCCCAGCATTTT.

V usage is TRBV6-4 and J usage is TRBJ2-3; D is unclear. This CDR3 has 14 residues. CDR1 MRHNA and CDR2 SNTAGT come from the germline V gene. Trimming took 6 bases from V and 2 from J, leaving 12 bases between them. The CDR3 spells CASRLHSHTDTQYF. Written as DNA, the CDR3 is TGTGCCAGCAGACTTCATAGTCACACAGATACGCAGTATTTT.

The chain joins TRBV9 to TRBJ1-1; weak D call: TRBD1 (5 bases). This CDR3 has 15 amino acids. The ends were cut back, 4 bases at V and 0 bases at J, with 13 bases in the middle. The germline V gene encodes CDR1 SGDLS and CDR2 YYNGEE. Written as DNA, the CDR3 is TGTGCCAGCAGCCCAACCAGGGATATGAACACTGAAGCTTTCTTT. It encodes CASSPTRDMNTEAFF.

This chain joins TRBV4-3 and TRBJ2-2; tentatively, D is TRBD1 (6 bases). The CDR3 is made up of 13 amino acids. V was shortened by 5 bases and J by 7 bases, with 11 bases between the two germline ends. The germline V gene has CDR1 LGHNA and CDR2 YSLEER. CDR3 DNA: TGCGCCAGCAGCGCTCAGGGGATCGGGGAGCTGTTTTTT. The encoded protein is CASSAQGIGELFF.